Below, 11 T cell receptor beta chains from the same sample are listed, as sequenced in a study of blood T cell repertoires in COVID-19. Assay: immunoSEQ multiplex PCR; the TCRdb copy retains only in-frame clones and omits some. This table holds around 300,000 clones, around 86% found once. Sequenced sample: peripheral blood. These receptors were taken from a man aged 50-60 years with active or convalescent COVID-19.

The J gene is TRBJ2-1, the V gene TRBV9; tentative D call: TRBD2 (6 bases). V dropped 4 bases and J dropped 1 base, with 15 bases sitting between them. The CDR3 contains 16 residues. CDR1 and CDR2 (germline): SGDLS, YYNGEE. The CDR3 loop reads CASSRLGGLSYNEQFF. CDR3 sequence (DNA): TGTGCCAGCAGCCGACTGGGGGGTCTTTCCTACAATGAGCAGTTCTTC.

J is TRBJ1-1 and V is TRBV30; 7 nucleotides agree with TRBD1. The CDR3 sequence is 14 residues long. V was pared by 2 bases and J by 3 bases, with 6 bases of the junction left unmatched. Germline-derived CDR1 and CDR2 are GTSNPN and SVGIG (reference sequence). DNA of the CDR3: TGTGCCTGGAGTATCACAGGGGCCTACACTGAAGCTTTCTTT. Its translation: CAWSITGAYTEAFF.

In DNA form, the CDR3 reads TGTGCCAGCACCCGAAGCGTGGAGGCCTACGAGCAGTACTTC. Translating gives CASTRSVEAYEQYF. The chain carries TRBV2 and TRBJ2-7; weak D call: TRBD2 (5 bases). The length of the CDR3 is 14 residues. Between the trimmed V and J ends, which lost 7 bases and 2 bases, there was a span of 15 bases. Germline CDR1 SNHLY, CDR2 FYNNEI. Full variable domain (outside the CDR3, taken from reference TRBV2 and TRBJ2-7): EPEVTQTPSHQVTQMGQEVILRCVPISNHLYFYWYRQILGQKVEFLVSFYNNEISEKSEIFDDQFSVERPDGSNFTLKIRSTKLEDSAMYFCASTRSVEAYEQYFGPGTRLTVT.

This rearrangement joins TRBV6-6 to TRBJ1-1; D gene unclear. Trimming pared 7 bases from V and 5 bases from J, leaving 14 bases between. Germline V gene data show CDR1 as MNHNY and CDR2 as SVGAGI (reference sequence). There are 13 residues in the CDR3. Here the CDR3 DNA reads TGTGCCAGCACCCCAAATCGGGAAACTGAAGCTTTCTTT. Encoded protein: CASTPNRETEAFF.

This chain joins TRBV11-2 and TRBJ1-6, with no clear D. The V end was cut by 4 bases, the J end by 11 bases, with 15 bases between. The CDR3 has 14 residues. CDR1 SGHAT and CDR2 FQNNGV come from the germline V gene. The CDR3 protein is CASSSDIRRAPLHF. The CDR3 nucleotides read TGTGCCAGCAGCTCAGACATACGGAGAGCACCCCTCCACTTT.

CDR3 in amino acids: CASSVVSNSPLHF. CDR3 in DNA: TGTGCCAGCAGCGTAGTGAGCAATTCACCCCTCCACTTT. This chain uses TRBV9 with TRBJ1-6, with D unclear. Germline V CDR1 and CDR2: SGDLS, YYNGEE. This CDR3 comprises 13 residues. Trimming removed 0 bases from V and 7 bases from J, with 5 bases in between. The whole variable domain, filled in from reference TRBV9 and TRBJ1-6, reads DSGVTQTPKHLITATGQRVTLRCSPRSGDLSVYWYQQSLDQGLQFLIQYYNGEERAKGNILERFSAQQFPDLHSELNLSSLELGDSALYFCASSVVSNSPLHFGNGTRLTVT.

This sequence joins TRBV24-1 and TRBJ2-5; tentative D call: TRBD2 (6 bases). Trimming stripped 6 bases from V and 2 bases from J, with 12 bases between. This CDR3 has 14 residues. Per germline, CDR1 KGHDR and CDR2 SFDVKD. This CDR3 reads CATSFGGLQETQYF. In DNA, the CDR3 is TGTGCCACCAGTTTTGGGGGGTTGCAAGAGACCCAGTACTTC.

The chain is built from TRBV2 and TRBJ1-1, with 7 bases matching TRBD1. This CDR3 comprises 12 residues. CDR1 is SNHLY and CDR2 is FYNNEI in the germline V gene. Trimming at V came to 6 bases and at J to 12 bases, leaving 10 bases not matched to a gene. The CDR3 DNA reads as TGTGCCAGCAGGATGACAGGGACGGAGCCTTTCTTT. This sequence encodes CASRMTGTEPFF.

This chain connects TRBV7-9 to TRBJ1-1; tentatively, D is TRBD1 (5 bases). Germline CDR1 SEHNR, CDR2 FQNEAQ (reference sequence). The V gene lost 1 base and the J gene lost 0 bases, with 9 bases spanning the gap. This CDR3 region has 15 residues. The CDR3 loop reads CASSLGQLLNTEAFF. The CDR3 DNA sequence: TGTGCCAGCAGCTTAGGACAGCTTTTGAACACTGAAGCTTTCTTT.

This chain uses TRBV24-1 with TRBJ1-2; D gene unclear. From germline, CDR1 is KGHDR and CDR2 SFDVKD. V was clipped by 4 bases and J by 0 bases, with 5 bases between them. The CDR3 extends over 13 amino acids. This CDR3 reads CATSDGTNYGYTF. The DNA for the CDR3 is TGTGCCACCAGTGACGGGACTAACTATGGCTACACCTTC.

The CDR3 spells CATSKANTGELFF. The CDR3 DNA reads TGTGCCACCAGTAAAGCTAACACCGGGGAGCTGTTTTTT. The chain recombines TRBV24-1 with TRBJ2-2; D gene ambiguous. CDR3 size: 13 residues. Trimming took 6 bases from V and 2 from J, leaving 6 bases between them. The germline V gene encodes CDR1 KGHDR and CDR2 SFDVKD.